This TCR beta chain was retrieved from a study of TIL therapy for anti-PD-1-resistant metastatic lung cancer. V dropped 10 bases and J dropped 1 base, with 16 bases sitting between them. The germline gives CDR1 SGHAT, CDR2 FQNNGV. The CDR3 loop spans 14 amino acids. Regarding time point: pre-treatment sample, taken before nivolumab and TIL therapy. Patients were adults with stage 4 NSCLC. This was the immunoSEQ v3 assay. Sequencing used immunoSEQ multiplex PCR; TCRdb keeps in-frame clones, though not all of them. This repertoire shows roughly 46,000 clones, approximately 86% found once; its top ten account for 4.5% to 6%.

This TCR derives from a person between 25 and 79 years old with non-small cell lung cancer. V and J are TRBV11-2 and TRBJ1-1, with a weak D call TRBD1 (6 bases). The source material was blood, sampled at baseline. CDR3 DNA: TGTGCCACCGGCCGGGGGCTGTGGAACACTGAAGCTTTCTTT. It specifies CATGRGLWNTEAFF. The complete variable domain, with remaining parts taken from reference TRBV11-2 and TRBJ1-1, reads EAGVAQSPRYKIIEKRQSVAFWCNPISGHATLYWYQQILGQGPKLLIQFQNNGVVDDSQLPKDRFSAERLKGVDSTLKIQPAKLEDSAVYLCATGRGLWNTEAFFGQGTRLTVV.